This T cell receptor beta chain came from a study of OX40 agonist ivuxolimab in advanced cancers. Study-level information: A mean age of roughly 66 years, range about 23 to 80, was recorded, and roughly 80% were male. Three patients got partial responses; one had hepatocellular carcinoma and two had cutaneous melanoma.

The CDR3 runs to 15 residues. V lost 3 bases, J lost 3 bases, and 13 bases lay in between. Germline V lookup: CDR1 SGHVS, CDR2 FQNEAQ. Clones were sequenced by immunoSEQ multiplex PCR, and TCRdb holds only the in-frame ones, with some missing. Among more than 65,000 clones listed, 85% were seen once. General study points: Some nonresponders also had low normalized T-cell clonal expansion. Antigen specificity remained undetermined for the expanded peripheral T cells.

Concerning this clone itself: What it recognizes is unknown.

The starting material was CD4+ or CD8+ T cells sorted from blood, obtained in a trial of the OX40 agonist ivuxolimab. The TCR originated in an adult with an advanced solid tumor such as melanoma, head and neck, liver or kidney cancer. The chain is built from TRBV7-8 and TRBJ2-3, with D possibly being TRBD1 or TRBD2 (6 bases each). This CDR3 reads CASSFQGRNTDTQYF. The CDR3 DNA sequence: TGTGCCAGCAGCTTCCAGGGGAGGAATACAGATACGCAGTATTTT.